This T cell receptor beta chain was recorded in a study of cytotoxic CD8 clonotypes in ibrutinib-treated CLL. Comment on this clone: Antigen unknown.

Using immunoSEQ multiplex PCR, the repertoire was profiled, and TCRdb retains in-frame clones only, with some absent. The table lists about 310,000 clones, about 77% of them singletons. Study results and caveats: Baseline clonality, higher than in age-matched healthy donors, tracked circulating CD8+ T-cell counts. Before falling back toward baseline at progression, clonality had risen at the time of ibrutinib response.

The CDR3 has 14 residues. Material: PBMCs, obtained before ibrutinib treatment. The source is a human donor with chronic lymphocytic leukemia. The chain couples TRBV21-1 to TRBJ2-7; the listed D gene, TRBD2, was not tested against the DNA. TRBV21-1 is classified as a pseudogene. The CDR3 loop is CASISTGLSYEQYF. CDR3 sequence (DNA): TGTGCCAGCATTTCTACAGGACTAAGCTACGAGCAGTACTTC.